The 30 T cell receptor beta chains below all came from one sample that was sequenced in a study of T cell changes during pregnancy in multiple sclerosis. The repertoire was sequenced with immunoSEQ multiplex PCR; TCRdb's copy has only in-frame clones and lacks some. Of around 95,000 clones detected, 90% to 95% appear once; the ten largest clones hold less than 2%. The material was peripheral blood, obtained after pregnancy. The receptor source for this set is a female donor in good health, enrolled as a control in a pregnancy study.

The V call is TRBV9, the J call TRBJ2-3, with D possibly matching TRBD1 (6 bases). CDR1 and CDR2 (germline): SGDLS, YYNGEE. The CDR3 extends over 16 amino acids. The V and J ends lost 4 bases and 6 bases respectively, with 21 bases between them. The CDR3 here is CASSIGTPGRGDTQYF. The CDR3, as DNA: TGTGCCAGCAGCATCGGGACACCCGGACGCGGGGATACGCAGTATTTT.

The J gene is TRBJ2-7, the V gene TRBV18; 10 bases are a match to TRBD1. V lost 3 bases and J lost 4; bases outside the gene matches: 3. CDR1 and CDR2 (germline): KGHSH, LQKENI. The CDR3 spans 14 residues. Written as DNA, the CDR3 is TGTGCCAGCTCACCCGGGACAGGGGAATACGAGCAGTACTTC. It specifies CASSPGTGEYEQYF.

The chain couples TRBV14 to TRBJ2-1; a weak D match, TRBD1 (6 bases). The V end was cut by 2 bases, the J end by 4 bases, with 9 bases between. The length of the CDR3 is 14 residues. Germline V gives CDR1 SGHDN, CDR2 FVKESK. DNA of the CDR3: TGTGCCAGCAGCCAACGGACAGCTTACAATGAGCAGTTCTTC. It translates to CASSQRTAYNEQFF.

CDR3 residues: CASSLRDGSSPYEQYF. The CDR3 coding sequence is TGTGCCAGCAGCCTTAGAGACGGGAGTTCCCCCTACGAGCAGTACTTC. This chain connects TRBV4-2 to TRBJ2-7; D is perhaps TRBD2 (6 bases). Deletions cut 4 bases from V and 2 bases from J, with 18 bases between. The length of the CDR3 is 16 residues. CDR1 and CDR2 (germline): LGHNA, YNFKEQ.

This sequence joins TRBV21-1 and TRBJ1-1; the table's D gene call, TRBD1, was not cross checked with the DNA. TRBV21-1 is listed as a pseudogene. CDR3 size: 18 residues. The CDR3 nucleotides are TGTGCCAGCACCCCCTCCCCTACAGGGTGTGATACGGACACTGAAGCTTTCTTT. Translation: CASTPSPTGCDTDTEAFF.

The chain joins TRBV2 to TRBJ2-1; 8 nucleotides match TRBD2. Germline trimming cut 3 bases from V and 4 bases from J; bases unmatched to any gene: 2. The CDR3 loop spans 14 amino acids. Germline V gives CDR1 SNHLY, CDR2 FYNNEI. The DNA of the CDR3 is TGTGCCAGCAGTGAGTCGGGAGGGTACAATGAGCAGTTCTTC. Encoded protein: CASSESGGYNEQFF.

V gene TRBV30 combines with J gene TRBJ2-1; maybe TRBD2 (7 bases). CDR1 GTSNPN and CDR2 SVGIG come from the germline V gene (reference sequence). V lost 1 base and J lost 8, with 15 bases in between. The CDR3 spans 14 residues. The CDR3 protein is CAWSGGGRWDEQFF. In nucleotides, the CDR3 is TGTGCCTGGAGTGGGGGGGGGCGTTGGGATGAGCAGTTCTTC. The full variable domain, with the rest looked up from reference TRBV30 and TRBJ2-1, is SQTIHQWPATLVQPVGSPLSLECTVEGTSNPNLYWYRQAAGRGLQLLFYSVGIGQISSEVPQNLSASRPQDRQFILSSKKLLLSDSGFYLCAWSGGGRWDEQFFGPGTRLTVL.

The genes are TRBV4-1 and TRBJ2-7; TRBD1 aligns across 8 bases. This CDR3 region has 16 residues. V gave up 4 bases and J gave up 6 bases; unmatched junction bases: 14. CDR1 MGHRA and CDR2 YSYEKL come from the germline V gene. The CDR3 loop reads CASSPSLGTGVGEQYF. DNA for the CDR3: TGCGCCAGCAGCCCCAGTCTTGGGACAGGTGTGGGCGAGCAGTACTTC.

CDR3 sequence reads: CASSSNVPDEQYF. CDR3 nucleotide sequence: TGTGCCAGTAGTTCCAACGTTCCAGACGAGCAGTACTTC. This chain joins TRBV19 and TRBJ2-7; D ambiguous. Germline lookup yields CDR1 LNHDA and CDR2 SQIVND (reference sequence). This CDR3 region has 13 residues. V was clipped by 5 bases and J by 5 bases, with 13 bases between them.

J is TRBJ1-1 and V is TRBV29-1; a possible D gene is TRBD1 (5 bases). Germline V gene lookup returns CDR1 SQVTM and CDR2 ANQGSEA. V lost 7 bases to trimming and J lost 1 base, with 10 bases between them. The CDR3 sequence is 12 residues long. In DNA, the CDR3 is TGCAGCGCCTCAGACAGGAACACTGAAGCTTTCTTT. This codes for CSASDRNTEAFF. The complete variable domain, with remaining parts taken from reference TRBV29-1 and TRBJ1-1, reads SAVISQKPSRDICQRGTSLTIQCQVDSQVTMMFWYRQQPGQSLTLIATANQGSEATYESGFVIDKFPISRPNLTFSTLTVSNMSPEDSSIYLCSASDRNTEAFFGQGTRLTVV.

The CDR3 protein is CASSQGQVPNEKLFF. The CDR3 DNA is TGCGCCAGCAGCCAAGGTCAGGTTCCTAATGAAAAACTGTTTTTT. The chain recombines TRBV4-1 with TRBJ1-4, with unresolved D. CDR3 length: 15 amino acids. V lost 1 base to trimming and J lost 3 bases, with 9 bases between them. The germline V gene encodes CDR1 MGHRA and CDR2 YSYEKL.

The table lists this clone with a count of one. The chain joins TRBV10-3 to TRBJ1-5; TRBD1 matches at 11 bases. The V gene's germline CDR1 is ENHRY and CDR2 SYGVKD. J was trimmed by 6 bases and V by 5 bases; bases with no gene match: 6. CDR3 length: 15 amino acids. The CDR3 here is CAISQPGQGGQPQHF. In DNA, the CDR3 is TGTGCCATCAGTCAGCCGGGACAGGGGGGTCAGCCCCAGCATTTT.

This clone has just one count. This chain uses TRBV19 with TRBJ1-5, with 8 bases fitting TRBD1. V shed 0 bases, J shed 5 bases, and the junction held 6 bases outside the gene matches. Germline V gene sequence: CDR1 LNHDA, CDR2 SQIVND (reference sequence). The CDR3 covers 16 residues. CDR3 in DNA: TGTGCCAGTAGTATAGATCCCCCAGGGGGCGATCAGCCCCAGCATTTT. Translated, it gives CASSIDPPGGDQPQHF.

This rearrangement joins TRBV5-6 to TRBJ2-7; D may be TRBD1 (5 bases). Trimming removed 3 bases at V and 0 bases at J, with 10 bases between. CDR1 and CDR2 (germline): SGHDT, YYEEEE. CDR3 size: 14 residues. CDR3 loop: CASSSGHLSYEQYF. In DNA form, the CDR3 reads TGTGCCAGCAGCTCCGGACACCTCTCCTACGAGCAGTACTTC.

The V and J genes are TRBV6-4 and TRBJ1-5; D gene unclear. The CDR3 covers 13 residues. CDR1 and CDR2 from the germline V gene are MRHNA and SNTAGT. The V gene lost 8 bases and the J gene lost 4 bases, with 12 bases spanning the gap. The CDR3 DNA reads TGTGCCAGCGCAATTCGACAAAATCAGCCCCAGCATTTT. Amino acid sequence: CASAIRQNQPQHF.

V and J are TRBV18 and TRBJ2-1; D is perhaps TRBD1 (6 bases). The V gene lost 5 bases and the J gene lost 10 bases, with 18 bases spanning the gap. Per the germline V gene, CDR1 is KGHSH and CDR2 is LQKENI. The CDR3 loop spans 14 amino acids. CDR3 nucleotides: TGTGCCAGCTCAAAGACCGGGACACGAAAAGAGCAGTTCTTC. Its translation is CASSKTGTRKEQFF.

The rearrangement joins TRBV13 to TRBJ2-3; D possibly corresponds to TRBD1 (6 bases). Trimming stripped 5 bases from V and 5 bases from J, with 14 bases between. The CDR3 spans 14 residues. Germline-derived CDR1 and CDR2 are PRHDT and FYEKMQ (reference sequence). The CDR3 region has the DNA TGTGCCAGCAGCCACCGGGACATAGAAGATACGCAGTATTTT. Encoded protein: CASSHRDIEDTQYF. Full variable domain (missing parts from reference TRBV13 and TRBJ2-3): AAGVIQSPRHLIKEKRETATLKCYPIPRHDTVYWYQQGPGQDPQFLISFYEKMQSDKGSIPDRFSAQQFSDYHSELNMSSLELGDSALYFCASSHRDIEDTQYFGPGTRLTVL.

CDR3 in amino acids: CASSSFGTGTEAFF. The CDR3 nucleotides are TGTGCCAGCAGCTCTTTTGGGACAGGGACTGAAGCTTTCTTT. The chain has TRBV5-4 and TRBJ1-1, with 9 bases aligning to TRBD1. Germline V gene sequence: CDR1 SGHNT, CDR2 YYREEE (reference sequence). CDR3 size: 14 residues. V trimming: 3 bases; J trimming: 5 bases; junction bases outside the gene matches: 5.

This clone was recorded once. CDR3 sequence reads: CASSSGQAYGYTF. The CDR3 bases are TGTGCCAGCAGCTCAGGACAGGCCTATGGCTACACCTTC. This chain uses TRBV7-8 with TRBJ1-2, with TRBD1 matching over 7 bases. Trimming cost V 4 bases and J 4 bases; bases outside gene matches: 3. This CDR3 comprises 13 residues. CDR1 and CDR2 from the germline V gene are SGHVS and FQNEAQ.

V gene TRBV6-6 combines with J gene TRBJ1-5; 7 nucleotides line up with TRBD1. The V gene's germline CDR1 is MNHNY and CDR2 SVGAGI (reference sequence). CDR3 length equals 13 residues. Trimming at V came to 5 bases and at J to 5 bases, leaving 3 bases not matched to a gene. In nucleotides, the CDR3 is TGTGCCAGCAGTCTACAGGGGTATCAGCCCCAGCATTTT. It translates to CASSLQGYQPQHF.

For the CDR3, the DNA is TGTGCCAGCAGCTTTACGACAGGGATCTATGGCTACACCTTC. It is translated as CASSFTTGIYGYTF. V usage is TRBV7-2 and J usage is TRBJ1-2; 7 nucleotides line up with TRBD1. CDR3 length: 14 amino acids. The junction had 5 bases not matched to a gene; V was cut back by 3 bases and J by 4 bases. Germline lookup yields CDR1 SGHTA and CDR2 FQGNSA.

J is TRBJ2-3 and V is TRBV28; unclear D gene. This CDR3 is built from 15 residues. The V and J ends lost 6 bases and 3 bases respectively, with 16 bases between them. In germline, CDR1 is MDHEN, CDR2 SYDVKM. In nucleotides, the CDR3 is TGTGCCAGCAGACAAACCGACGCAGGTACAGATACGCAGTATTTT. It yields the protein CASRQTDAGTDTQYF.

DNA of the CDR3: TGTGCCAGCAGTTTATCCGGGACTCCACTCAATGAGCAGTTCTTC. Protein: CASSLSGTPLNEQFF. This chain links TRBV6-5 with TRBJ2-1, with D possibly being TRBD2 (6 bases). The ends were cut back, 4 bases at V and 6 bases at J, with 16 bases in the middle. Germline V gene sequence: CDR1 MNHEY, CDR2 SVGAGI. The CDR3 sequence is 15 residues long.

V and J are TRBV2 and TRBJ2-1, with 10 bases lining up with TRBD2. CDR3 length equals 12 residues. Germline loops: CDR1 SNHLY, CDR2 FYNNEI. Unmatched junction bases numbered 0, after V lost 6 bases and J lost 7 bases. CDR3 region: CASRTSGNEQFF. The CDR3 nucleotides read TGTGCCAGCAGGACTAGCGGGAATGAGCAGTTCTTC. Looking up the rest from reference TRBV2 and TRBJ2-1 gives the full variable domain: EPEVTQTPSHQVTQMGQEVILRCVPISNHLYFYWYRQILGQKVEFLVSFYNNEISEKSEIFDDQFSVERPDGSNFTLKIRSTKLEDSAMYFCASRTSGNEQFFGPGTRLTVL.

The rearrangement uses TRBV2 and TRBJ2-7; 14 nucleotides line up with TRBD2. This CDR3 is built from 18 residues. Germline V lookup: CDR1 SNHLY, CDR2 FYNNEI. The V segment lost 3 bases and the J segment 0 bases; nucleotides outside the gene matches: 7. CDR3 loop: CASSEVGLAGVISYEQYF. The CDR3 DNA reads TGTGCCAGCAGTGAGGTGGGACTAGCGGGAGTTATCTCCTACGAGCAGTACTTC.

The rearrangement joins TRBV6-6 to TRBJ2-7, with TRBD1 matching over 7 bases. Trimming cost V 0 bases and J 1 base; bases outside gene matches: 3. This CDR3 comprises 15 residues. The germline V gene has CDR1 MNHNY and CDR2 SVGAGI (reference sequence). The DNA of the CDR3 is TGTGCCAGCAGTTACTCACGACAGGGATCCTACGAGCAGTACTTC. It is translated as CASSYSRQGSYEQYF.

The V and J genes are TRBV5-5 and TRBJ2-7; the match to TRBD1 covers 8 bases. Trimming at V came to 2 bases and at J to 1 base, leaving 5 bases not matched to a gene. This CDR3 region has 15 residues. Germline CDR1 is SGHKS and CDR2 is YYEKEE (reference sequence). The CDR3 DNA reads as TGTGCCAGCAGCTTTCGAGGGACAGGATCCTACGAGCAGTACTTC. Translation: CASSFRGTGSYEQYF.

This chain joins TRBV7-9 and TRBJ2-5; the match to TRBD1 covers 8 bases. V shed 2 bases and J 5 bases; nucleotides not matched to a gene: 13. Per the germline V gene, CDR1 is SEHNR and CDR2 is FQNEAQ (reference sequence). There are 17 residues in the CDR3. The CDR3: CASSLISEGQGRETQYF. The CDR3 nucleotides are TGTGCCAGCAGCTTAATCTCTGAAGGACAGGGCCGCGAGACCCAGTACTTC.

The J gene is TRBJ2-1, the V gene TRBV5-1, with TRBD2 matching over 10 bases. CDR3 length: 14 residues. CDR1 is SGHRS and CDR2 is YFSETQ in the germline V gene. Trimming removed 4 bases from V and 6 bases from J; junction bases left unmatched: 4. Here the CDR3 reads CASSPGTSANEQFF. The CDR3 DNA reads TGCGCCAGCAGCCCAGGGACTAGCGCCAATGAGCAGTTCTTC.

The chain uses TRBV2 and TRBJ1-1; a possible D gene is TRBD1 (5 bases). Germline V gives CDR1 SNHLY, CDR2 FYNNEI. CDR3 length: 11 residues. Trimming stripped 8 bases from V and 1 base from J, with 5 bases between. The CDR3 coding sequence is TGTGCCAGCCAGGGGAACACTGAAGCTTTCTTT. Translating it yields CASQGNTEAFF.